These T cell receptor beta chains were read from a single sample in a study of shared clonotypes between healthy human individuals. This table comes from immunoSEQ multiplex PCR, and its TCRdb copy is limited to in-frame clones, with some not included. Seen here are about 1.5 million clones, 98% observed once, and the top ten hold about 0.4%. Input material: naive CD4+ T cells sorted from blood. The origin of the receptors is a man under 40 in good health. CDR3s include the opening cysteine and the closing phenylalanine or tryptophan. A D gene is named only where the DNA matches it firmly. Expanded clones get a size class; other rows say once, few or many, or leave the size out.

v_gene	d_gene	j_gene	abundance	CDR3nt	CDR3aa
TRBV18	.	TRBJ2-7	.	TGTGCCAGCTCACCAAGAGCCTCGGGCGCCCTTGGCGAGCAGTACTTC	CASSPRASGALGEQYF
TRBV18	TRBD1	TRBJ2-3	.	TGTGCCAGCTCACCACCGGTTAGACAGGGGGCGCAGTATTTT	CASSPPVRQGAQYF
TRBV30	.	TRBJ1-3	.	TGTGCCTGGAGTGCAAACACCATATATTTT	CAWSANTIYF
TRBV11-2	.	TRBJ1-5	.	TGTGCCAGCAGCTTAGCTGGCAGGGGCGACCAGCCCCAGCATTTT	CASSLAGRGDQPQHF
TRBV30	.	TRBJ2-2	.	TGTGCCTGGAGTGTATTGGTTAACACCGGGGAGCTGTTTTTT	CAWSVLVNTGELFF
TRBV5-1	TRBD2	TRBJ2-7	.	TGCGCCAGCAGCTTGGCCCTAGCGGGAGGGACCTACGAGCAGTACTTC	CASSLALAGGTYEQYF
TRBV6-5	.	TRBJ2-1	.	TGTGCCAGCAGTTACCGAGATAAGCAGTTCTTC	CASSYRDKQFF
TRBV27	.	TRBJ1-2	.	TGTGCCAGCAGCCAAAGAGAGGGGTATGGCTACACCTTC	CASSQREGYGYTF
TRBV18	TRBD2	TRBJ2-7	.	TGTGCCAGCTCACCCTCACCCATAGGACTAGCGGGCTACGAGCAGTACTTC	CASSPSPIGLAGYEQYF
TRBV21-1	.	TRBJ2-5	.	TGTGCCAGCAGCTCCCGGGACAGGGGGCTAGAGACCCAGTACTTC	CASSSRDRGLETQYF
TRBV1	.	TRBJ2-4	.	TGCACCAGCAGCCTACTAGAAATTCCCAGCGGGGCCAAAAACATTCAGTACTTC	CTSSLLEIPSGAKNIQYF
TRBV30	.	TRBJ2-3	once	TGTGCCTGGACATTCGGCTCGGGCGTTAGTGTGCAGTATTTT	CAWTFGSGVSVQYF
TRBV18	TRBD2	TRBJ2-7	.	TGTGCCAGCTCGAACAGCGGGAGTCGCAACGAGCAGTACTTC	CASSNSGSRNEQYF
TRBV10-3	TRBD1	TRBJ2-7	.	TGTGCCACCCTTCCTGGGACAGCTACCTACGAGCAGTACTTC	CATLPGTATYEQYF
TRBV2	.	TRBJ1-1	.	TGTGCCAACTCAAAGGAGGGCCTGGGCACTGAAGCTTTCTTT	CANSKEGLGTEAFF